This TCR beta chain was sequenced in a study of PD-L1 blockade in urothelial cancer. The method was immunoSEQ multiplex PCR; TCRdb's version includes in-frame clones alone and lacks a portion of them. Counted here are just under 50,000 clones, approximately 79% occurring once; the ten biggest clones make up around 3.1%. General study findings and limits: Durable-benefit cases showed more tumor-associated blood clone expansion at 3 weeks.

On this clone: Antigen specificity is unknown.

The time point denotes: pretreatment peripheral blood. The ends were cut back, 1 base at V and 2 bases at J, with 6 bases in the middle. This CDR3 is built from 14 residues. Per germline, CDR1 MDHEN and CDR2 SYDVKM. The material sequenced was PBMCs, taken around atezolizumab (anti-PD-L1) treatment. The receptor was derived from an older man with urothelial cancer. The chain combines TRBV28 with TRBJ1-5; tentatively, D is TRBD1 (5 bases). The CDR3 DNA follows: TGTGCCAGCAGTTTATCGGGGGGCAATCAGCCCCAGCATTTT. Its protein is CASSLSGGNQPQHF.